Shown below are 13 T cell receptor beta chains from a single sample sequenced in a study of beta chain features in type 1 diabetes. Findings and limits, study-wide: Among patients with Type 1 diabetes, TCRB CDR3s were moderately but significantly shorter in every one of the four CD4+ subsets.

The investigators reverse transcribed all of the isolated RNA, so they sequenced expressed TCRB transcripts. Profiled with immunoSEQ multiplex PCR; TCRdb holds only in-frame clones, not every one. The data show about 340,000 clones, approximately 9.9% seen once. No antigen is known for these receptors. Input material: central memory CD4+ T cells from blood. These receptors all stem from a young man with type 1 diabetes.

With regard to this clone: Other DNA sequences in the sample encode the same CDR3. The chain recombines TRBV7-2 with TRBJ2-3, with 10 bases lining up with TRBD2. Germline CDR1 reads SGHTA; CDR2 reads FQGNSA. The CDR3 runs to 15 residues. After removal of 5 bases from V and 1 base from J, the junction contained 3 bases not matched to a gene. CDR3 DNA sequence: TGTGCCAGCAGCCTCGGACTAGCGGGCACAGATACGCAGTATTTT. The encoded protein is CASSLGLAGTDTQYF.

This clone was seen once. The V and J genes are TRBV9 and TRBJ1-1; 8 positions agree with TRBD1. Trimming at V came to 4 bases and at J to 2 bases, leaving 7 bases not matched to a gene. Germline-derived CDR1 and CDR2 are SGDLS and YYNGEE. The CDR3 is 15 amino acids. The chain's CDR3 is CASSLLDRANTEAFF. CDR3 coding DNA: TGTGCCAGCAGCTTACTGGACAGGGCTAACACTGAAGCTTTCTTT.

The rearrangement links TRBV5-6 to TRBJ1-1; D is undetermined. The V and J ends lost 4 bases and 1 base respectively, with 11 bases between them. From germline, CDR1 is SGHDT and CDR2 YYEEEE. The CDR3 is 14 amino acids. The CDR3 region is CASSPGGKNTEAFF. CDR3 coding DNA: TGTGCCAGCAGCCCGGGAGGCAAGAACACTGAAGCTTTCTTT.

A few counts support this clone. The genes are TRBV11-3 and TRBJ2-5, with 10 bases identical to TRBD1. This CDR3 is built from 13 residues. The germline V gene encodes CDR1 SGHNT and CDR2 YENEEA. Trimming cost V 4 bases and J 5 bases; bases outside gene matches: 1. The DNA for the CDR3 is TGTGCCAGCAGCTCGGGACAGGGGGAGACCCAGTACTTC. It is translated as CASSSGQGETQYF. Combining the CDR3 with reference TRBV11-3 and TRBJ2-5 gives the whole variable domain EAGVVQSPRYKIIEKKQPVAFWCNPISGHNTLYWYLQNLGQGPELLIRYENEEAVDDSQLPKDRFSAERLKGVDSTLKIQPAELGDSAVYLCASSSGQGETQYFGPGTRLLVL.

This clone was detected ten times or more. The chain combines TRBV7-6 with TRBJ2-7, with 7 bases aligning to TRBD1. This CDR3 has 15 amino acids. The germline gives CDR1 SGHVS, CDR2 FNYEAQ. The trim removed 5 bases at V and 0 bases at J, leaving 7 bases unmatched. The CDR3 protein is CASSLGQANSYEQYF. DNA for the CDR3: TGTGCCAGCAGCCTCGGACAGGCTAACTCCTACGAGCAGTACTTC.

In its sample, this clone was seen a few times. V gene TRBV6-5 combines with J gene TRBJ2-7, with 7 bases fitting TRBD1. The V segment lost 2 bases and the J segment 0 bases; nucleotides outside the gene matches: 7. The CDR3 is 16 amino acids. Germline V gene data show CDR1 as MNHEY and CDR2 as SVGAGI. CDR3 protein: CASSYDLTGSSYEQYF. The DNA for the CDR3 is TGTGCCAGCAGTTACGACCTGACAGGGAGCTCCTACGAGCAGTACTTC.

This rearrangement joins TRBV19 to TRBJ1-4, with D perhaps TRBD1 (5 bases). The V gene's germline CDR1 is LNHDA and CDR2 SQIVND (reference sequence). V was cut by 5 bases and J by 8 bases, with 18 bases left in between. CDR3 length: 15 amino acids. CDR3 amino acids: CASSGTGSLREKLFF. DNA for the CDR3: TGTGCCAGTAGTGGGACCGGGAGCCTTCGAGAAAAACTGTTTTTT.

This clone turned up a few times. The chain is built from TRBV6-6 and TRBJ1-5, with D perhaps matching TRBD1 (6 bases). V was shortened by 6 bases and J by 6 bases, with 15 bases between the two germline ends. The germline V gene has CDR1 MNHNY and CDR2 SVGAGI (reference sequence). The CDR3 runs to 14 residues. The CDR3 here is CASSTTGNIQPQHF. CDR3 nucleotide sequence: TGTGCCAGCAGCACCACAGGGAACATTCAGCCCCAGCATTTT.

This clone turned up a few times. The chain couples TRBV10-1 to TRBJ2-1; no firm D call. Trimming shortened V by 2 bases and J by 4 bases, and 6 bases separated the two germline ends. In germline, CDR1 is WNHNN, CDR2 SYGVQD (reference sequence). This CDR3 has 13 residues. DNA for the CDR3: TGCGCCAGCAGTGAGGTGGGATACAATGAGCAGTTCTTC. Encoded protein: CASSEVGYNEQFF.

This chain connects TRBV28 to TRBJ1-6; a weak D match, TRBD1 (5 bases). The germline V gene encodes CDR1 MDHEN and CDR2 SYDVKM. Trimming shortened V by 6 bases and J by 9 bases, and 15 bases separated the two germline ends. The CDR3 loop spans 14 amino acids. Here the CDR3 DNA reads TGTGCCAGCAGCGCCGGCCAGGGAGTTTCACCCCTCCACTTT. It translates to CASSAGQGVSPLHF. Using reference TRBV28 and TRBJ1-6 for the parts outside the CDR3, the full variable domain is DVKVTQSSRYLVKRTGEKVFLECVQDMDHENMFWYRQDPGLGLRLIYFSYDVKMKEKGDIPEGYSVSREKKERFSLILESASTNQTSMYLCASSAGQGVSPLHFGNGTRLTVT.

The rearrangement uses TRBV11-2 and TRBJ1-2; D gene ambiguous. Germline values: CDR1 SGHAT, CDR2 FQNNGV. The CDR3 extends over 12 amino acids. Trimming cost V 5 bases and J 8 bases, with 12 bases left between them. As DNA, the CDR3 is TGTGCCAGCAGCCCTCGGACCTCCGGCTACACCTTC. Amino acids: CASSPRTSGYTF.

This clone came up a few times. The chain is built from TRBV28 and TRBJ1-2; D gene uncertain. Trimming cost V 3 bases and J 4 bases, with 9 bases left between them. The length of the CDR3 is 13 residues. Germline CDR1 and CDR2: MDHEN and SYDVKM. The CDR3 nucleotides are TGTGCCAGCAGTTTTGTCAGCAGCTATGGCTACACCTTC. This codes for CASSFVSSYGYTF.

This clone was recorded many times. This chain joins TRBV28 and TRBJ1-5; tentatively, D is TRBD1 (5 bases). The CDR3 is 13 residues long. Germline CDR1 and CDR2: MDHEN and SYDVKM. Trimming took off 10 bases at V and 1 base at J, with 11 bases between the two ends. CDR3 region: CATRGGSNQPQHF. CDR3 sequence (DNA): TGTGCCACCCGGGGGGGGAGCAATCAGCCCCAGCATTTT.